This T cell receptor beta chain was obtained from a study of blood T cell repertoires in COVID-19 (dated by TCRdb to the early 2020s). Describing the broader study: Collaborator samples came from the United States, Italy and Spain and covered acute and convalescent phases of COVID-19. HLA class I and class II types, where available, came from metadata supplied by the sample provider rather than from assay-based typing. The repertoires were released in a freely available public database intended as a resource for research on the immune response to SARS-CoV-2. The sample metadata nearly always contained a de-identified subject ID, COVID-19 status, age in years and sex. Samples were obtained from the ongoing ImmuneRACE study (first 160 participants) and from over 1,000 subjects provided by 6 global collaborators. The dataset comprised deeply sampled blood TCRbeta repertoires from subjects exposed to, actively infected with, or recovered from COVID-19. The material from the prospective study consisted of cDNA or gDNA derived from T cells, B-cell-depleted T cells, or PBMCs.

This clone appeared a single time. Its antigen is unknown. No base quality values were provided; no much bigger clone lies one nucleotide off. TCRbeta CDR3 regions were amplified from genomic DNA using the immunoSEQ Assay, a bias-controlled multiplex PCR. Per the authors' processing: The number of nucleated cells in each sample was estimated by amplification of reference gene primers within the assay. To quantify the absolute abundance of each unique TCRbeta CDR3 rearrangement, sequence reads were collapsed and filtered. For each sample, productive Simpson clonality was calculated as the square root of Simpson's diversity index across productive rearrangements. This is the immuneACCESS table as TCRdb keeps it, with only in-frame sequences that have V and J called. A part of the clones is gone; compared with another copy, unresolved V genes explain less than half, and the rest is unexplained. That table gives V, J and clone size, and the DNA gave D and trimming. A total of 300,000 to 400,000 clones appear in this sample, around nine tenths of them only once. The ten largest clones take up approximately 1% of the sample.

The investigation overall reported the following: Clinical and demographic metadata were provided uncurated, with the amount varying by source and participant.

Participants in the prospective study were aged about 18 to 95 years, lived in 20 to 30 United States geographic areas, and enrolled through a virtual design. In the prospective study, participants were assigned to cohorts based on the clinical history participants reported in a screening survey and a study questionnaire. Mobile phlebotomists in the prospective study collected whole blood, serum and a nasopharyngeal or oropharyngeal swab from every participant. Prospective study participants could optionally give additional blood draws and questionnaires over a roughly two-month period. Before DNA extraction, blood samples from the prospective study were shipped at room temperature or frozen. The CDR3 starts with the cysteine, ends with the phenylalanine, and has 15 residues. Just the 45-base CDR3 DNA is kept, in frame starting at base 1. The germline V gene (reference sequence) supplies CDR1 SGHNT and CDR2 YYREEE. V and J are truncated by 0 bases and 3 bases respectively, leaving an intervening sequence of 12 bases.

The receptor chain draws on TRBV5-4 and TRBJ1-2; D gene: possibly TRBD1, on 5 matching bases. The sequencing sample was made of PBMCs or T cells enriched from blood (not recorded which). The receptor was isolated from a woman aged 25-40 years with acute COVID-19. Read as DNA, the sequence is TGTGCCAGCAGCTTGGGGGGGACTTCCCACTATGGCTACACCTTC. This codes for CASSLGGTSHYGYTF.